This T cell receptor beta chain appears in the sequencing data of a study of T cell responses to AZD1222 COVID-19 vaccine (dated by TCRdb to the early 2020s). In the study overall: AZD1222 recipients given second doses at about 4 weeks or at about 12 weeks were pooled, since spike-specific TCR depth and breadth were not found to differ between the two schedules. TCR sequencing covered fewer than 250 trial participants: around 210 given two doses of AZD1222 and 26 given two doses of MenACWY control vaccine. Enrollment into the trials was organized by age into subgroups of 18-55, 56-69 and 70-plus years, and those subgroups contained roughly 140, 27 and 60 TCR-sequenced participants, respectively.

For this clone: Its antigen is unknown. The sample holds no much larger clone one base away, and base qualities are not on file.

The CDR3 regions of human TCRbeta chains were analyzed by immunosequencing. Per the source publication's procedure: Repertoire TCRs were matched against a reference library of SARS-CoV-2-specific TCRs generated with the MIRA antigen-specificity platform. Breadth meant the fraction of unique TCRs that were SARS-CoV-2-associated, whereas depth meant the fraction of total T cells that were SARS-CoV-2-associated. Using the MIRA data, every spike-specific TCR was mapped to the spike region that the TCR reacted to and assigned to either a CD4 or a CD8 class. Log10-transformed breadth and depth values were compared by one-way ANOVA with Sidak's multiple comparisons tests. TCRdb mirrors the immuneACCESS table, restricted to in-frame sequences. Some clones are absent from its copies; in checked studies, under half trace to an unresolved V gene, and the reason for the others is unknown. The V and J calls and clone size are taken from that table; D and trimming were inferred from the DNA. This sample holds some 120,000 clones; roughly 80% were observed only once. About 9% of the sample is in the top ten clones.

Findings and caveats that apply to the study as a whole: In the small 56-69-year group, the increase in depth fell short of significance, most likely because of low power. CD4 TCRs associated with the vaccine covered the entire spike protein, and the dominant responses were in regions 160-218 and 743-854. Only six AZD1222 recipients were SARS-CoV-2 seropositive at baseline, limiting conclusions about previously exposed vaccinees. No day 14 peak-response samples were available, so repertoires were characterized only after the peak T cell response. Participants were mostly white British, with more females than males. The authors suggested clonal diversity may have been underestimated. Nearly half of unique spike-specific TCRs reportedly recognized epitopes outside regions mutated in the B.1.351 and B.1.1.7 variants. Spike-specific TCR breadth and depth rose significantly after two AZD1222 doses compared with day 0 and with MenACWY recipients.

Based on the germline V gene, the CDR1 and CDR2 sequences are SNHLY and FYNNEI. CDR3 length: 12 amino acids, cysteine to phenylalanine. CDR3 DNA only is kept here, 36 bases in frame from base 1. V loses 7 bases, J loses 6 bases, and the germline ends lie 10 bases apart. The sample's time point label, in plain terms: baseline before first vaccination. The vaccinee samples were drawn from two UK trials, COV001 and COV002, one of which was a single-blind randomized controlled phase 2/3 trial testing AZD1222 (ChAdOx1 nCoV-19) in healthy adults. Trial participant PBMC samples were collected at day 0 and day 28 after the second dose for TCRbeta chain sequencing.

The starting material was peripheral blood, obtained on day 0 of AZD1222 vaccination. The chain uses TRBV2 and TRBJ2-1; the D segment cannot be called with confidence. The clonotype originates from an adult in good health. The CDR3 region reads CASNLVLNEQFF. The DNA is TGTGCCAGCAATCTCGTCCTCAATGAGCAGTTCTTC.